This T cell receptor beta chain was observed in a study of cytomegalovirus exposure and HLA in healthy donors. Study-wide results and caveats: Both high specificity and high sensitivity reportedly marked the classifier's diagnosis of cytomegalovirus status. The CMV antigen specificity of a few CMV-associated chains was confirmed through in vitro analysis. Researchers counted about 150 TCR beta chains as cytomegalovirus-associated.

Here immunoSEQ multiplex PCR was the method, and the copy in TCRdb shows in-frame clones only, minus some. The sample includes approximately 200,000 clones, around nine tenths seen only once; the top ten take roughly 1%. Germline CDR1 is SGHKS and CDR2 is YYEKEE (reference sequence). The CDR3 spans 14 residues. V was shortened by 5 bases and J by 5 bases, with 17 bases between the two germline ends. This clone was recorded once. Its cognate antigen is unknown. The genes are TRBV5-5 and TRBJ2-7, with a possible D match to TRBD1 (5 bases). The material sequenced was PBMCs. This TCR came from a young woman in good health and CMV-seronegative. CDR3 in DNA: TGTGCCAGCAGTTTTAGTGAGGACACCAACGAGCAGTACTTC. Translated: CASSFSEDTNEQYF. Using reference TRBV5-5 and TRBJ2-7 for the parts outside the CDR3, the full variable domain is DAGVTQSPTHLIKTRGQQVTLRCSPISGHKSVSWYQQVLGQGPQFIFQYYEKEERGRGNFPDRFSARQFPNYSSELNVNALLLGDSALYLCASSFSEDTNEQYFGPGTRLTVT.